This entry concerns a single TCR beta chain. The antigen is not known. This record comes from a study of blood T cells in healthy people across ages. Study-level information: Per two T cells, about one barcoded beta molecule was captured through template switching. General study results and limits: The donors' CMV status was not determined, possibly confounding changes in expanded clonotypes.

There were healthy Caucasian individuals from Russia, aged roughly 6 to 95, serving as donors. Total RNA, at least 6 micrograms per sample, was extracted from PBMCs. With a J-beta primer mix and a sample-barcoded 5' primer, a second PCR ran about 7 to 12 cycles. TCRdb re-called the 5' RACE reads with MiXCR, one entry per CDR3 protein. Counted here are around 580,000 distinct CDR3 sequences, roughly 48% occurring once; the ten biggest clones make up 20% to 25%. This TCR was recovered from a man aged 80 or over in good health. Sample: blood.

The CDR3 is CSARGSGDQPQHF. CDR3 sequence (DNA): TGCAGTGCTAGAGGGTCAGGGGATCAGCCCCAGCATTTT. The chain has TRBV20-1 and TRBJ1-5, with TRBD1 as a possible D gene (6 bases). This CDR3 comprises 13 residues. Trimming took 1 base from V and 5 from J, leaving 9 bases between them. Per the germline V gene, CDR1 is DFQATT and CDR2 is SNEGSKA (reference sequence).